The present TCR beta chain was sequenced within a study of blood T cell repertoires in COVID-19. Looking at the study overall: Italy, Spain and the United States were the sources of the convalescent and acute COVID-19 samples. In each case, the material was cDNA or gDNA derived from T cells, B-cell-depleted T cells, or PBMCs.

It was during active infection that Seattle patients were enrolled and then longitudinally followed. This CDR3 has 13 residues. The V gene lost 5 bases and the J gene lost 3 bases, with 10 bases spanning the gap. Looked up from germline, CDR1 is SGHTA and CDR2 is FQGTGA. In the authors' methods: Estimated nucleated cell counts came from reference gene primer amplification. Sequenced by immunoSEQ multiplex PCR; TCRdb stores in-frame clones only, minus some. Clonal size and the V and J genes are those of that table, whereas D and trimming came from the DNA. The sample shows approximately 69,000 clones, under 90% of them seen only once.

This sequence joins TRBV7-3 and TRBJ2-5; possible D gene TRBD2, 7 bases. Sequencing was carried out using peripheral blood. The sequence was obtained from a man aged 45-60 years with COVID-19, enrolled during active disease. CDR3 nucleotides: TGTGCCAGCAGCCGGGGGGCGGAAGAGACCCAGTACTTC. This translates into CASSRGAEETQYF.